The clone carrying this TCR beta chain came up a few times. The sample is drawn from a study of early T cells in non-severe SARS-CoV-2 infection. Turning to the study itself: The authors sequenced bulk RNA from unsorted whole blood, leaving chains unpaired.

MiXCR, run by TCRdb on the 5' RACE reads, gives a single entry per CDR3 protein. The repertoire holds around 50,000 distinct CDR3 sequences, with around 12% as singletons. Trimming removed 1 base at V and 6 bases at J, with 3 bases between. The CDR3 is 11 residues long. Per the germline V gene, CDR1 is SEHNR and CDR2 is FQNEAQ (reference sequence). V usage is TRBV7-9 and J usage is TRBJ1-2; no firm D call. The sample was whole blood. This clonotype was obtained from an adult who was a healthcare worker with PCR-confirmed SARS-CoV-2 infection or an uninfected control (not recorded which). The CDR3 nucleotides read TGTGCCAGCAGCTTAGACAATGGCTACACCTTC. It specifies CASSLDNGYTF.